This TCR beta chain was retrieved from a study of T cells in Graves' hyperthyroidism and ophthalmopathy. The table lists this clonotype with many counts. Amplification targeted TCR beta CDR3 regions from RNA transcripts. With the HTBI primer set, the TCR CDR3 went through a first round of RT-PCR. TCRdb redid the calling of the multiplex PCR reads with MiXCR, one entry per CDR3 protein. The sample holds 370,000 or so distinct CDR3 sequences; roughly 13% are singletons and the top ten take under 25%. The CDR3 runs to 14 residues. The germline gives CDR1 MNHNS, CDR2 SASEGT. The V end was cut by 7 bases, the J end by 5 bases, with 17 bases between.

This chain joins TRBV6-1 and TRBJ1-2, with D tentatively TRBD1 (6 bases). The TCR originated in a man younger than 40 with Graves' hyperthyroidism that later progressed to Graves' ophthalmopathy. The sample comprised blood. The CDR3 coding sequence is TGTGCCAGCACTACAACCGGACAGCTTTATGGCTACACCTTC. Its protein product is CASTTTGQLYGYTF.